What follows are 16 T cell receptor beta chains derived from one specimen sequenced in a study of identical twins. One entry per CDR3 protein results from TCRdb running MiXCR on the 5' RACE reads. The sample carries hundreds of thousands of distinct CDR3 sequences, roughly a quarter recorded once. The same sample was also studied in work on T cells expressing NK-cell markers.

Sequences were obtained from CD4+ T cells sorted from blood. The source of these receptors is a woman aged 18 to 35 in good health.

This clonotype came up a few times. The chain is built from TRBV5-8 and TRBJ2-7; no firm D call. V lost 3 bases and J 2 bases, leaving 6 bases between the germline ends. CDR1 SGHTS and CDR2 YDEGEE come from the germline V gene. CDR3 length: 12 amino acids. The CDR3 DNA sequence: TGTGCCAGCAGCTCGGAACCCTACGAGCAGTACTTC. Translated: CASSSEPYEQYF.

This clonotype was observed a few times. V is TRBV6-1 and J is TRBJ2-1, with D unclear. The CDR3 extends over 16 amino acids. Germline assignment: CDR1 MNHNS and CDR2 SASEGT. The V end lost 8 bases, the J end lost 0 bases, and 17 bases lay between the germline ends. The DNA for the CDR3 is TGTGCCAGCTGCTCGGTAACAGAGAGCTCCTACAATGAGCAGTTCTTC. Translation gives CASCSVTESSYNEQFF.

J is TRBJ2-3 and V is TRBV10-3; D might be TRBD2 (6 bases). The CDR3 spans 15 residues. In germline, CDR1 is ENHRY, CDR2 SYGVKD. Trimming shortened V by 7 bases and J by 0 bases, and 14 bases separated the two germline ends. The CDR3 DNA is TGTGCCATCAAACTCCGGGAGACTAGCACAGATACGCAGTATTTT. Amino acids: CAIKLRETSTDTQYF.

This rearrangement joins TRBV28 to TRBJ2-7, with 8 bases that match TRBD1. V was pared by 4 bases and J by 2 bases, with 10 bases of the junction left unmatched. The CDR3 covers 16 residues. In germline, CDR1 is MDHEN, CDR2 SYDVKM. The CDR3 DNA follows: TGTGCCAGCAGTTCCGCGAGGACAGGGATCACCTACGAGCAGTACTTC. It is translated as CASSSARTGITYEQYF.

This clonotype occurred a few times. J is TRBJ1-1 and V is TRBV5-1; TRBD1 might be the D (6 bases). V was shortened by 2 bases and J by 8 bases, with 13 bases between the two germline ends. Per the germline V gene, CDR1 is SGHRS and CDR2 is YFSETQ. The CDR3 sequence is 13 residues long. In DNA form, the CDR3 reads TGCGCCAGCAGCTTTACTGGACAGACAGAAGCTTTCTTT. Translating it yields CASSFTGQTEAFF.

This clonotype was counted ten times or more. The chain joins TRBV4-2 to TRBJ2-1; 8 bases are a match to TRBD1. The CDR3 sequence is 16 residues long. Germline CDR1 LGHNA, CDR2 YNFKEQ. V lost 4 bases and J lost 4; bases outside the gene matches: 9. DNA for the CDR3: TGTGCCAGCAGCCTACAAGACAGGGGTACGTACAATGAGCAGTTCTTC. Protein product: CASSLQDRGTYNEQFF.

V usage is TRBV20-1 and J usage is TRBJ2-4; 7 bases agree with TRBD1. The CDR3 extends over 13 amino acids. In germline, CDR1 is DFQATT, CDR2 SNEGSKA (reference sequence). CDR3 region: CSGSQGAKNIQYF. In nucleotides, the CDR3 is TGCAGCGGTTCACAGGGGGCCAAAAACATTCAGTACTTC.

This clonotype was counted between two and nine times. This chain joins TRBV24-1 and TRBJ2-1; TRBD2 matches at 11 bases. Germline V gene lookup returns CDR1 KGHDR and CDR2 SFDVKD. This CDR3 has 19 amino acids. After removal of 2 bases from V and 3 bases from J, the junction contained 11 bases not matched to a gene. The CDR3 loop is CATSDSQGSGRGVYNEQFF. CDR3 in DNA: TGTGCCACCAGTGATTCCCAGGGTAGCGGGAGGGGGGTCTACAATGAGCAGTTCTTC.

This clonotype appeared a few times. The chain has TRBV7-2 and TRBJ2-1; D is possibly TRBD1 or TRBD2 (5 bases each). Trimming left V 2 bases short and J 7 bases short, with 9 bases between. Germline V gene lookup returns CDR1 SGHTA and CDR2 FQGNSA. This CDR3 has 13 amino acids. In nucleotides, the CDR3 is TGTGCCAGCAGCTTAATCTGGGGGAATGAGCAGTTCTTC. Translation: CASSLIWGNEQFF.

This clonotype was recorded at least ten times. CDR3 in amino acids: CASSLGGGDEQFF. The CDR3 DNA follows: TGCGCCAGCAGCCTCGGGGGGGGCGATGAGCAGTTCTTC. V usage is TRBV5-1 and J usage is TRBJ2-1; TRBD2 aligns across 8 bases. The CDR3 is 13 residues long. V was clipped by 4 bases and J by 8 bases; unmatched bases: 5. CDR1 and CDR2 (germline): SGHRS, YFSETQ.

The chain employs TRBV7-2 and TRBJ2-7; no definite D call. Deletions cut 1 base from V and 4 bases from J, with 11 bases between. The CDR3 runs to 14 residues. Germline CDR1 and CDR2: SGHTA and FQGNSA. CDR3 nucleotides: TGTGCCAGCAGCTTAGTACTGCGGAATTACGAGCAGTACTTC. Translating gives CASSLVLRNYEQYF.

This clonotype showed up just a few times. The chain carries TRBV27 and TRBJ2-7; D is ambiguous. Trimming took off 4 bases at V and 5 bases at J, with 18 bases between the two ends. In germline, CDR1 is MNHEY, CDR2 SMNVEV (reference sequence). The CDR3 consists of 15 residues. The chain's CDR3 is CASSSDRKMGNEQYF. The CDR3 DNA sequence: TGTGCCAGCAGTTCGGACCGCAAGATGGGGAACGAGCAGTACTTC.

The CDR3 spells CASSPEKNWEGREQFF. The CDR3 DNA reads as TGCGCCAGCAGCCCTGAAAAAAATTGGGAGGGCCGTGAGCAGTTCTTC. The chain recombines TRBV4-3 with TRBJ2-1, with 7 nucleotides matching TRBD2. Germline CDR1 LGHNA, CDR2 YSLEER. The junction had 15 bases not matched to a gene; V was cut back by 4 bases and J by 9 bases. The CDR3 extends over 16 amino acids.

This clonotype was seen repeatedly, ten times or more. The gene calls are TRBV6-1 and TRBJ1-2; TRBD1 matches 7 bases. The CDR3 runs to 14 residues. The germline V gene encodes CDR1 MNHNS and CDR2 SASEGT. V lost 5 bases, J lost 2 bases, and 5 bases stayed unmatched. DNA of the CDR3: TGTGCCAGCAGTCGGGACAGCGGAAACTATGGCTACACCTTC. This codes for CASSRDSGNYGYTF.

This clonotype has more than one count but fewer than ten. CDR3 sequence reads: CASSLARWTVVAFF. The CDR3 nucleotides are TGTGCCAGCAGCTTAGCGCGCTGGACAGTTGTTGCTTTCTTT. The chain links TRBV7-2 to TRBJ1-1, with D possibly being TRBD1 (6 bases). The CDR3 totals 14 residues. V lost 0 bases and J lost 11, with 16 bases in between. The germline V gene encodes CDR1 SGHTA and CDR2 FQGNSA.

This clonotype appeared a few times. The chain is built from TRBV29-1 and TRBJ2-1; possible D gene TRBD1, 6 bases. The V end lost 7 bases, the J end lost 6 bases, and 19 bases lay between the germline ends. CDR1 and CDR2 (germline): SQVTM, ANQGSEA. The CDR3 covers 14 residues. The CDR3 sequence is CSGIRQVGANEQFF. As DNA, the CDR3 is TGCAGCGGCATAAGACAGGTTGGGGCCAATGAGCAGTTCTTC.